This T cell receptor beta chain was captured by sequencing in a study of cytomegalovirus exposure and HLA in healthy donors. With 60 Vbeta and 13 Jbeta primers, the PCR was carried out. TCRdb's table, derived via immunoSEQ multiplex PCR, lists solely in-frame clones and lacks some. Of roughly 100,000 clones in the sample, around 75% are singletons; the top ten hold approximately 1.3%. Findings and limits, study-wide: It was reported in a later analysis that an Asian-associated ancestry cluster showed fewer N-insertions than the approximately 670-donor mean.

This clone was observed once. Its antigen is not known. CDR1 and CDR2 from the germline V gene are MGHRA and YSYEKL. The CDR3 totals 13 residues. V lost 4 bases to trimming and J lost 0 bases, with 7 bases between them. The chain joins TRBV4-1 to TRBJ2-7, with D maybe TRBD1 (5 bases). The sequenced sample consisted of PBMCs. This sequence originates from a middle-aged man in good health and CMV-seronegative. CDR3 coding DNA: TGCGCCAGCAGCCGGCAGGGCTCCTACGAGCAGTACTTC. It is translated as CASSRQGSYEQYF.